What follows are 10 T cell receptor beta chains derived from one specimen sequenced in a study of shared clonotypes between healthy human individuals. This table comes from immunoSEQ multiplex PCR, and its TCRdb copy is limited to in-frame clones, with some not included. The sample includes roughly 1,500,000 clones, roughly 98.5% of them seen just once. What was sequenced was naive CD4+ T cells sorted from blood. Subset meaning: CD45RA+ positively selected. The receptors were sampled from a man between 25 and 39 years old in good health.

V and J are TRBV5-1 and TRBJ2-7; D is uncertain. This CDR3 has 15 amino acids. V lost 3 bases to trimming and J lost 0 bases, with 13 bases between them. Germline assignment: CDR1 SGHRS and CDR2 YFSETQ. CDR3 region: CASSSTETFSYEQYF. The CDR3 DNA reads as TGCGCCAGCAGCTCTACAGAAACCTTCTCCTACGAGCAGTACTTC.

The V gene is TRBV2, the J gene TRBJ2-7, with unresolved D. Germline CDR1 is SNHLY and CDR2 is FYNNEI. Trimming removed 0 bases at V and 6 bases at J, with 6 bases between. The CDR3 totals 12 residues. The CDR3 nucleotides read TGTGCCAGCAGTGAAGCTTTTGCCGAGCAGTACTTC. Protein: CASSEAFAEQYF. Supplemented by reference TRBV2 and TRBJ2-7, the full variable domain reads EPEVTQTPSHQVTQMGQEVILRCVPISNHLYFYWYRQILGQKVEFLVSFYNNEISEKSEIFDDQFSVERPDGSNFTLKIRSTKLEDSAMYFCASSEAFAEQYFGPGTRLTVT.

The rearrangement joins TRBV11-2 to TRBJ2-1; perhaps TRBD2 as D (6 bases). This CDR3 is built from 16 residues. Trimming removed 2 bases from V and 6 bases from J, with 17 bases in between. Germline lookup yields CDR1 SGHAT and CDR2 FQNNGV. The CDR3 region is CASSLPPGRETNEQFF. In nucleotides, the CDR3 is TGTGCCAGCAGCTTACCTCCGGGGCGGGAAACCAATGAGCAGTTCTTC.

The chain recombines TRBV15 with TRBJ2-3, with TRBD2 matching 11 bases. Per germline, CDR1 LNHNV and CDR2 YYDKDF (reference sequence). This CDR3 has 18 residues. After removal of 8 bases from V and 7 bases from J, the junction contained 20 bases not matched to a gene. The CDR3 DNA reads as TGTGCCACCCCAAAAGTACCCGTTAGCGGGAGGGCCGTATATACGCAGTATTTT. This translates into CATPKVPVSGRAVYTQYF.

This sequence joins TRBV10-2 and TRBJ2-7, with TRBD2 matching 11 bases. The length of the CDR3 is 14 residues. The V gene end was trimmed by 1 base and the J gene end by 6 bases; junction bases not matched to a gene: 2. The germline V gene encodes CDR1 WSHSY and CDR2 SAAADI. The CDR3 protein is CASSELAGGREQYF. CDR3 nucleotide sequence: TGCGCCAGCAGTGAGTTAGCGGGAGGGCGCGAGCAGTACTTC.

The CDR3 reads CASSSLGRDTDTQYF. The CDR3 DNA sequence: TGTGCCAGCAGTTCCCTGGGGCGGGACACAGATACGCAGTATTTT. V gene TRBV28 combines with J gene TRBJ2-3; D is possibly TRBD2 (6 bases). V lost 4 bases, J lost 2 bases, and 13 bases lay in between. Germline lookup yields CDR1 MDHEN and CDR2 SYDVKM. The CDR3 is 15 residues long.

This rearrangement joins TRBV27 to TRBJ2-6; 11 bases align to TRBD1. Germline CDR1 MNHEY, CDR2 SMNVEV (reference sequence). This CDR3 is 17 amino acids long. The V segment lost 6 bases and the J segment 1 base; nucleotides outside the gene matches: 5. The CDR3 here is CASSRDRGGSGANVLTF. In DNA, the CDR3 is TGTGCCAGCAGCCGGGACAGGGGGGGTTCTGGGGCCAACGTCCTGACTTTC. Looking up the rest from reference TRBV27 and TRBJ2-6 gives the full variable domain: EAQVTQNPRYLITVTGKKLTVTCSQNMNHEYMSWYRQDPGLGLRQIYYSMNVEVTDKGDVPEGYKVSRKEKRNFPLILESPSPNQTSLYFCASSRDRGGSGANVLTFGAGSRLTVL.

J is TRBJ1-1 and V is TRBV2; 7 bases fit TRBD1. This CDR3 contains 13 residues. With 7 bases clipped from V and 1 base from J, the junction kept 3 bases outside the gene matches. Germline V lookup: CDR1 SNHLY, CDR2 FYNNEI. Written as DNA, the CDR3 is TGTGCCAGCAAGGGACAGCAGAACACTGAAGCTTTCTTT. This sequence encodes CASKGQQNTEAFF.

This chain links TRBV6-6 with TRBJ2-2; unclear D gene. The CDR3 length is 15 residues. V lost 0 bases, J lost 7 bases, and 12 bases lay in between. Germline assignment: CDR1 MNHNY and CDR2 SVGAGI (reference sequence). CDR3 amino acids: CASSYSIGAIGELFF. CDR3 sequence (DNA): TGTGCCAGCAGTTACTCGATAGGAGCTATCGGGGAGCTGTTTTTT.

This chain links TRBV28 with TRBJ2-1; a weak D match, TRBD2 (6 bases). V gave up 2 bases and J gave up 5 bases, with 16 bases separating them. This CDR3 is 16 amino acids long. Germline V lookup: CDR1 MDHEN, CDR2 SYDVKM. CDR3: CASSLLLTGVHNEQFF. As DNA, the CDR3 is TGTGCCAGCAGTTTACTTCTAACGGGAGTCCACAATGAGCAGTTCTTC. Full variable domain (rest looked up from reference TRBV28 and TRBJ2-1): DVKVTQSSRYLVKRTGEKVFLECVQDMDHENMFWYRQDPGLGLRLIYFSYDVKMKEKGDIPEGYSVSREKKERFSLILESASTNQTSMYLCASSLLLTGVHNEQFFGPGTRLTVL.